The source of this T cell receptor (beta chain) is a study of blood T cell repertoires in COVID-19. V was cut by 5 bases and J by 2 bases, with 15 bases left in between. Looked up from germline, CDR1 is SNHLY and CDR2 is FYNNEI. There are 15 residues in the CDR3. Profiling relied on immunoSEQ multiplex PCR, and the TCRdb table lists in-frame clones only, not all of them. Seen here are roughly 200,000 clones, under 90% observed once, and the top ten hold about 7%. This sequence originates from a man aged 35-49 years with acute or convalescent COVID-19. Sequences were obtained from peripheral blood. The V call is TRBV2, the J call TRBJ1-2, with a possible D match to TRBD1 (5 bases). The CDR3 sequence is CASSQGEGRNYGYTF. CDR3 DNA: TGTGCCAGCAGTCAAGGGGAGGGGAGAAACTATGGCTACACCTTC.